Listed here are 18 T cell receptor beta chains from one sample, sequenced in a study of shared clonotypes between healthy human individuals. The table came from immunoSEQ multiplex PCR; TCRdb's copy has only in-frame clones and leaves some out. The top ten hold approximately 1.5% of the sample, which has about 1 million clones, around four fifths seen once. The specimen was memory CD4+ T cells sorted from blood. Indicated subset: CD45RA-negative fraction. The receptors were gathered from a young man in good health.

This CDR3 is CASSQDRNQPQHF. Here the CDR3 DNA reads TGTGCCAGCAGTCAGGACAGGAATCAGCCCCAGCATTTT. The genes are TRBV27 and TRBJ1-5; 7 bases are shared with TRBD1. Germline loops: CDR1 MNHEY, CDR2 SMNVEV (reference sequence). CDR3 length: 13 amino acids. V lost 5 bases, J lost 4 bases, and 2 bases stayed unmatched.

The rearrangement uses TRBV15 and TRBJ1-1; possible D gene TRBD1, 5 bases. The CDR3 contains 13 residues. The germline V and J ends were trimmed by 11 bases and 1 base, with 14 bases remaining between them. The V gene's germline CDR1 is LNHNV and CDR2 YYDKDF (reference sequence). CDR3 coding DNA: TGTGCCTCCTCGTTGACAGAGAACACTGAAGCTTTCTTT. It translates to CASSLTENTEAFF.

The V call is TRBV7-8, the J call TRBJ2-7; D remains unclear. Germline CDR1 reads SGHVS; CDR2 reads FQNEAQ. The CDR3 is made up of 17 amino acids. V lost 0 bases and J 1 base, leaving 16 bases between the germline ends. The CDR3 spells CASSLAYSTVSSYEQYF. For the CDR3, the DNA is TGTGCCAGCAGCTTAGCGTACTCAACTGTTTCATCCTACGAGCAGTACTTC.

This clone was seen ten or more times. V gene TRBV14 combines with J gene TRBJ1-4; TRBD1 might be the D (6 bases). CDR1 and CDR2 from the germline V gene are SGHDN and FVKESK. The V end was cut by 0 bases, the J end by 4 bases, with 18 bases between. This CDR3 has 18 amino acids. In DNA, the CDR3 is TGTGCCAGCAGCCAAGATTACAAGTGGGCAGGGGTTAATGAAAAACTGTTTTTT. It codes for CASSQDYKWAGVNEKLFF.

This clone was recorded a few times. The chain combines TRBV19 with TRBJ2-1; 10 nucleotides line up with TRBD1. The trim removed 7 bases at V and 1 base at J, leaving 1 base unmatched. This CDR3 is built from 14 residues. Germline lookup yields CDR1 LNHDA and CDR2 SQIVND (reference sequence). The CDR3 coding sequence is TGTGCCAGTAAGGACAGGGGGTCCTACAATGAGCAGTTCTTC. Translating it yields CASKDRGSYNEQFF.

The chain combines TRBV30 with TRBJ2-5; D perhaps matches TRBD2 (6 bases). The CDR3 consists of 13 residues. V was clipped by 5 bases and J by 9 bases, with 19 bases between them. Germline V gene data show CDR1 as GTSNPN and CDR2 as SVGIG (reference sequence). The CDR3 sequence: CAWGDGAGGAQYF. CDR3 coding DNA: TGTGCCTGGGGGGACGGTGCCGGGGGAGCCCAGTACTTC.

The chain combines TRBV10-3 with TRBJ2-7; D may be TRBD1 or TRBD2 (6 bases each). This CDR3 comprises 15 residues. Germline V gene sequence: CDR1 ENHRY, CDR2 SYGVKD. Trimming left V 3 bases short and J 4 bases short, with 16 bases between. CDR3 amino acids: CAISDPPGGGYEQYF. The CDR3 region has the DNA TGTGCCATCAGTGACCCCCCAGGAGGGGGGTACGAGCAGTACTTC.

The V call is TRBV7-2, the J call TRBJ2-5; 8 nucleotides line up with TRBD1. V trimming: 5 bases; J trimming: 4 bases; junction bases outside the gene matches: 9. The CDR3 consists of 15 residues. The germline V gene encodes CDR1 SGHTA and CDR2 FQGNSA. The CDR3 DNA reads as TGTGCCAGCAGCGGTGGACAGGGAAGGTCAGAGACCCAGTACTTC. Protein product: CASSGGQGRSETQYF.

V gene TRBV6-6 combines with J gene TRBJ2-2; D possibly matches TRBD1 or TRBD2 (5 bases each). V gave up 8 bases and J gave up 4 bases, with 17 bases separating them. The length of the CDR3 is 15 residues. CDR1 and CDR2 (germline): MNHNY, SVGAGI (reference sequence). CDR3 in DNA: TGTGCCAGCCGAATTCGTACGGGGACCACCGGGGAGCTGTTTTTT. Translating it yields CASRIRTGTTGELFF.

The chain uses TRBV4-1 and TRBJ1-3; 11 bases match TRBD1. The CDR3 is 14 amino acids. Trimming removed 8 bases from V and 4 bases from J; junction bases left unmatched: 4. Germline assignment: CDR1 MGHRA and CDR2 YSYEKL. This chain's CDR3 is CASRDRGIGNTIYF. The CDR3 region has the DNA TGCGCCAGCCGGGACAGGGGGATCGGAAACACCATATATTTT.

The genes are TRBV9 and TRBJ1-2; 10 bases match TRBD1. This CDR3 has 17 residues. CDR1 and CDR2 from the germline V gene are SGDLS and YYNGEE. V was pared by 2 bases and J by 5 bases, with 12 bases of the junction left unmatched. CDR3 in DNA: TGTGCCAGCAGCGTGGATTACCGGGACAGGGGATCGTATGGCTACACCTTC. Its translation: CASSVDYRDRGSYGYTF.

The chain employs TRBV10-2 and TRBJ2-2; either TRBD1 or TRBD2 may fit D (5 bases each). The CDR3 runs 14 residues. V was clipped by 5 bases and J by 1 base, with 8 bases between them. CDR1 WSHSY and CDR2 SAAADI come from the germline V gene. The CDR3 loop reads CASSWGRNTGELFF. The CDR3 DNA follows: TGCGCCAGCAGTTGGGGACGGAACACCGGGGAGCTGTTTTTT.

V gene TRBV18 combines with J gene TRBJ2-5; D remains ambiguous. The CDR3 loop spans 13 amino acids. Trimming stripped 4 bases from V and 2 bases from J, with 8 bases between. CDR1 is KGHSH, CDR2 LQKENI, per germline. In nucleotides, the CDR3 is TGTGCCAGCTCACAGGGTAGGCAAGAGACCCAGTACTTC. This encodes CASSQGRQETQYF.

V usage is TRBV5-1 and J usage is TRBJ1-3; 9 bases map to TRBD1. Germline V gene lookup returns CDR1 SGHRS and CDR2 YFSETQ. The CDR3 length is 17 residues. J was trimmed by 0 bases and V by 5 bases; bases with no gene match: 9. CDR3 coding DNA: TGCGCCAGCAGTACATCCGGGACAGGGACCTCTGGAAACACCATATATTTT. This encodes CASSTSGTGTSGNTIYF.

The CDR3 sequence: CASSQAGTVQPQHF. The DNA for the CDR3 is TGTGCCAGCAGCCAAGCGGGTACTGTGCAGCCCCAGCATTTT. The chain is built from TRBV4-2 and TRBJ1-5; no definite D call. V dropped 1 base and J dropped 7 bases, with 11 bases sitting between them. The CDR3 has 14 amino acids. CDR1 and CDR2 (germline): LGHNA, YNFKEQ.

To note about this clone: This specimen includes other DNA sequences encoding the same CDR3. This chain links TRBV7-3 with TRBJ1-6, with unresolved D. The length of the CDR3 is 13 residues. Germline CDR1 and CDR2: SGHTA and FQGTGA. V dropped 3 bases and J dropped 10 bases, with 10 bases sitting between them. The CDR3 spells CASSFGERSPLHF. CDR3 bases: TGTGCCAGCAGCTTCGGGGAGAGATCACCCCTCCACTTT.

This chain uses TRBV10-1 with TRBJ2-3, with TRBD2 as a possible D gene (6 bases). The CDR3 runs to 14 residues. Looked up from germline, CDR1 is WNHNN and CDR2 is SYGVQD (reference sequence). V was pared by 5 bases and J by 10 bases, with 19 bases between. CDR3 bases: TGCGCCAGCAGTCTCGGGTCCAACCCGGGGGCGCAGTATTTT. It codes for CASSLGSNPGAQYF.

The rearrangement joins TRBV11-3 to TRBJ1-3; 7 bases are a match to TRBD1. CDR3 length: 15 residues. Losses at the gene ends were 1 base for V and 2 bases for J; bases not matched to a gene: 2. Germline-derived CDR1 and CDR2 are SGHNT and YENEEA. CDR3 in amino acids: CASSLAGTAGNTIYF. The CDR3 region has the DNA TGTGCCAGCAGCTTAGCCGGGACAGCTGGAAACACCATATATTTT. Filled out from reference TRBV11-3 and TRBJ1-3, the complete variable domain reads EAGVVQSPRYKIIEKKQPVAFWCNPISGHNTLYWYLQNLGQGPELLIRYENEEAVDDSQLPKDRFSAERLKGVDSTLKIQPAELGDSAVYLCASSLAGTAGNTIYFGEGSWLTVV.